Below are 26 T cell receptor beta chains sequenced from a single sample in a study of response to subunit inactivated influenza vaccine. Each CDR3 protein is one row after TCRdb ran MiXCR on the RT-PCR reads. Of about 240,000 distinct CDR3 sequences in the sample, more than 10% were seen once. Sequenced here: non-naive T cells sorted from PBMCs, sampled less than 15 days before vaccination. The receptor set was obtained from a man aged 50 to 60 who received an inactivated influenza vaccine.

The chain employs TRBV28 and TRBJ2-7, with D maybe TRBD1 (5 bases). Trimming took 11 bases from V and 0 from J, leaving 11 bases between them. CDR1 is MDHEN, CDR2 SYDVKM, per germline. The CDR3 has 12 amino acids. CDR3 DNA: TGTGCCCTCCAGGGATTCTCCTACGAGCAGTACTTC. Amino acid sequence: CALQGFSYEQYF.

This chain connects TRBV13 to TRBJ2-7; 9 nucleotides align to TRBD2. The germline V gene has CDR1 PRHDT and CDR2 FYEKMQ (reference sequence). The CDR3 length is 16 residues. With 2 bases clipped from V and 5 bases from J, the junction kept 10 bases outside the gene matches. CDR3 in DNA: TGTGCCAGCAGCTTAAATAGCGGGAGTGGGATCCACGAGCAGTACTTC. It is translated as CASSLNSGSGIHEQYF.

Ten or more counts support this clonotype. This sequence joins TRBV3-1 and TRBJ1-5; TRBD1 might be the D (6 bases). The CDR3 has 15 amino acids. Germline V lookup: CDR1 LGHDT, CDR2 YNNKEL (reference sequence). The V and J ends lost 4 bases and 2 bases respectively, with 12 bases between them. As DNA, the CDR3 is TGTGCCAGCAGCCCCTCGCAGGGGCGCAATCAGCCCCAGCATTTT. It yields the protein CASSPSQGRNQPQHF.

At least ten counts were recorded for this clonotype. CDR3 nucleotide sequence: TGTGCCAGCAGTTATTCCGGGACAGAAGAGACCCAGTACTTC. It codes for CASSYSGTEETQYF. The chain recombines TRBV6-5 with TRBJ2-5; 7 nucleotides line up with TRBD1. The CDR3 has 14 residues. Germline lookup yields CDR1 MNHEY and CDR2 SVGAGI. V lost 3 bases, J lost 3 bases, and 4 bases stayed unmatched.

This clonotype was seen ten or more times. The chain carries TRBV27 and TRBJ1-5; tentatively, D is TRBD1 (5 bases). Trimming shortened V by 6 bases and J by 4 bases, and 16 bases separated the two germline ends. The CDR3 sequence is 15 residues long. Germline V gene sequence: CDR1 MNHEY, CDR2 SMNVEV (reference sequence). The CDR3 nucleotides read TGTGCCAGCAGAACCGGGACGGGAGGAAATCAGCCCCAGCATTTT. As protein: CASRTGTGGNQPQHF.

This clonotype was picked up a small number of times. The chain recombines TRBV7-6 with TRBJ2-5; possible D gene TRBD2, 5 bases. The CDR3 extends over 15 amino acids. V was clipped by 1 base and J by 3 bases, with 12 bases between them. The V gene's germline CDR1 is SGHVS and CDR2 FNYEAQ. CDR3 in amino acids: CASSLVRSGKETQYF. The DNA of the CDR3 is TGTGCCAGCAGCTTAGTGCGGTCGGGGAAAGAGACCCAGTACTTC.

The chain combines TRBV11-1 with TRBJ2-7, with D perhaps TRBD1 or TRBD2 (5 bases each). The CDR3 extends over 13 amino acids. Germline values: CDR1 SGHAT, CDR2 FQDESV (reference sequence). Between the trimmed V and J ends, which lost 5 bases and 3 bases, there was a span of 11 bases. CDR3 DNA sequence: TGTGCCAGCAGCATAGGGACGATCTACGAGCAGTACTTC. Encoded protein: CASSIGTIYEQYF.

J is TRBJ2-7 and V is TRBV11-2, with 12 positions matching TRBD2. Per germline, CDR1 SGHAT and CDR2 FQNNGV. CDR3 size: 19 residues. J was trimmed by 0 bases and V by 1 base; bases with no gene match: 10. CDR3 in amino acids: CASSLVRSSGRASSYEQYF. CDR3 coding DNA: TGTGCCAGCAGCTTAGTTCGGTCTAGCGGGAGGGCTAGCTCCTACGAGCAGTACTTC.

The genes are TRBV6-1 and TRBJ2-1; D ambiguous. Trimming took 5 bases from V and 0 from J, leaving 11 bases between them. This CDR3 comprises 15 residues. The germline V gene encodes CDR1 MNHNS and CDR2 SASEGT. In DNA, the CDR3 is TGTGCCAGCAGTCCGACAACGTACTCCTACAATGAGCAGTTCTTC. It translates to CASSPTTYSYNEQFF.

This clonotype was recorded a few times. The V and J genes are TRBV12-3 or TRBV12-4 and TRBJ1-4; no definite D call. CDR3 length equals 11 residues. The V gene lost 3 bases and the J gene lost 12 bases, with 8 bases spanning the gap. This CDR3 reads CASSLNSELFF. The CDR3 region has the DNA TGTGCCAGCAGTTTGAACAGTGAACTGTTTTTT.

The sample holds many counts of this clonotype. J is TRBJ2-7 and V is TRBV20-1; 8 bases are shared with TRBD1. The CDR3 sequence is 14 residues long. Germline-derived CDR1 and CDR2 are DFQATT and SNEGSKA (reference sequence). Trimming took 4 bases from V and 2 from J; bases not matched to a gene: 7. Here the CDR3 DNA reads TGCAGTGCTATGCCCGGACAGGGTGCCTACGAGCAGTACTTC. Its protein product is CSAMPGQGAYEQYF.

The sample holds a few counts of this clonotype. This chain joins TRBV20-1 and TRBJ2-7, with no clear D. Deletions cut 0 bases from V and 4 bases from J, with 13 bases between. The CDR3 has 14 residues. Germline V CDR1 and CDR2: DFQATT, SNEGSKA (reference sequence). The DNA for the CDR3 is TGCAGTGCTAGAGATCCCCACAGAGTGTACGAGCAGTACTTC. Translated, it gives CSARDPHRVYEQYF.

The chain is built from TRBV5-1 and TRBJ2-3; D unresolved. There are 16 residues in the CDR3. Trimming removed 1 base at V and 0 bases at J, with 12 bases between. Germline loops: CDR1 SGHRS, CDR2 YFSETQ. The CDR3 region has the DNA TGCGCCAGCAGCTTGTCAGTCGGTACTAGCACAGATACGCAGTATTTT. The encoded protein is CASSLSVGTSTDTQYF.

The chain couples TRBV5-4 to TRBJ1-6; no firm D call. The ends were cut back, 5 bases at V and 6 bases at J, with 9 bases in the middle. Germline CDR1 SGHNT, CDR2 YYREEE (reference sequence). CDR3 size: 13 residues. The DNA for the CDR3 is TGTGCCAGCAGTATGATAATTAATTCACCCCTCCACTTT. Translated, it gives CASSMIINSPLHF.

This rearrangement joins TRBV28 to TRBJ2-7; D is undetermined. V lost 2 bases, J lost 6 bases, and 8 bases lay in between. This CDR3 has 12 amino acids. Looked up from germline, CDR1 is MDHEN and CDR2 is SYDVKM. The CDR3 DNA sequence: TGTGCCAGCAGTTTAACGTGGGGCGAGCAGTACTTC. It translates to CASSLTWGEQYF.

This clonotype was counted at least ten times. In DNA form, the CDR3 reads TGCGCCAGCAGCTTGACTTTTCAAGAGACCCAGTACTTC. Protein product: CASSLTFQETQYF. The chain has TRBV5-1 and TRBJ2-5, with D uncertain. Germline CDR1 SGHRS, CDR2 YFSETQ. The CDR3 extends over 13 amino acids. V was trimmed by 1 base and J by 2 bases, leaving 6 bases between them. Based on the CDR3 plus reference TRBV5-1 and TRBJ2-5, the full variable domain is KAGVTQTPRYLIKTRGQQVTLSCSPISGHRSVSWYQQTPGQGLQFLFEYFSETQRNKGNFPGRFSGRQFSNSRSEMNVSTLELGDSALYLCASSLTFQETQYFGPGTRLLVL.

J is TRBJ2-1 and V is TRBV20-1; 12 bases map to TRBD2. The CDR3 spans 14 residues. Germline trimming cut 4 bases from V and 8 bases from J; bases unmatched to any gene: 6. Germline assignment: CDR1 DFQATT and CDR2 SNEGSKA (reference sequence). This chain's CDR3 is CSAMTSGGGDEQFF. The CDR3 nucleotides read TGCAGTGCTATGACTAGCGGGGGCGGGGATGAGCAGTTCTTC.

This clonotype was detected a few times. The V gene is TRBV4-3, the J gene TRBJ1-3, with D unresolved. The CDR3 totals 16 residues. Germline CDR1 LGHNA, CDR2 YSLEER. V dropped 4 bases and J dropped 2 bases, with 15 bases sitting between them. The CDR3 reads CASSREWVIAGNTIYF. The CDR3 nucleotides are TGCGCCAGCAGCCGGGAATGGGTAATAGCTGGAAACACCATATATTTT.

The J gene is TRBJ1-1, the V gene TRBV30, with 7 nucleotides matching TRBD1. The J segment lost 1 base and the V segment lost 4 bases, leaving 12 bases of the junction unmatched. CDR1 and CDR2 (germline): GTSNPN, SVGIG (reference sequence). The CDR3 runs 16 residues. The DNA of the CDR3 is TGTGCCTGGAACCCCGACAGGGTGAAACCGAACACTGAAGCTTTCTTT. Translation: CAWNPDRVKPNTEAFF.

This clonotype occurred many times. J is TRBJ2-7 and V is TRBV25-1; 9 bases map to TRBD1. The CDR3 spans 12 residues. The ends lost 6 bases at V and 6 bases at J; junction bases unmatched: 3. Germline values: CDR1 MGHDK, CDR2 SYGVNS. The CDR3 here is CASRGQGSEQYF. The CDR3 nucleotides read TGTGCCAGCAGGGGACAGGGTTCCGAGCAGTACTTC.

The chain links TRBV28 to TRBJ2-2; D is unresolved. CDR3 size: 15 residues. The V end was cut by 5 bases, the J end by 7 bases, with 17 bases between. Germline-derived CDR1 and CDR2 are MDHEN and SYDVKM. The CDR3 DNA reads TGTGCCAGCAGTAATGGGATAGGGATGCGCGGGGAGCTGTTTTTT. Translating gives CASSNGIGMRGELFF.

This clonotype has at least ten counts. The CDR3 spells CASSLGTTIYEQYF. CDR3 in DNA: TGTGCCAGCAGCCTCGGGACTACCATCTACGAGCAGTACTTC. This rearrangement joins TRBV7-9 to TRBJ2-7; 7 bases agree with TRBD2. The germline V gene has CDR1 SEHNR and CDR2 FQNEAQ (reference sequence). This CDR3 has 14 amino acids. V dropped 5 bases and J dropped 3; count of bases not matched to a gene: 7.

This clonotype was observed a few times. This rearrangement joins TRBV27 to TRBJ1-6, with D maybe TRBD1 (5 bases). Trimming removed 5 bases at V and 5 bases at J, with 10 bases between. CDR3 size: 14 residues. The V gene's germline CDR1 is MNHEY and CDR2 SMNVEV (reference sequence). The chain's CDR3 is CASSRGYDNSPLHF. The CDR3 bases are TGTGCCAGCAGTCGGGGCTACGATAATTCACCCCTCCACTTT.

The chain joins TRBV7-6 to TRBJ2-1; D uncertain. V lost 3 bases and J lost 10, with 10 bases in between. This CDR3 region has 12 residues. Looked up from germline, CDR1 is SGHVS and CDR2 is FNYEAQ. This CDR3 reads CASSFLVGEQFF. CDR3 sequence (DNA): TGTGCCAGCAGCTTCCTTGTTGGGGAGCAGTTCTTC. The whole variable domain, filled in from reference TRBV7-6 and TRBJ2-1, reads GAGVSQSPRYKVTKRGQDVALRCDPISGHVSLYWYRQALGQGPEFLTYFNYEAQQDKSGLPNDRFSAERPEGSISTLTIQRTEQRDSAMYRCASSFLVGEQFFGPGTRLTVL.

In this sample, this clonotype turned up many times. The chain employs TRBV28 and TRBJ2-3; D call uncertain. The CDR3 totals 16 residues. V dropped 2 bases and J dropped 2 bases, with 14 bases sitting between them. Germline lookup yields CDR1 MDHEN and CDR2 SYDVKM. For the CDR3, the DNA is TGTGCCAGCAGTTTAGACTTATTGACGGACACAGATACGCAGTATTTT. Amino acids: CASSLDLLTDTDTQYF.

Concerning this clonotype: Given a much more abundant clone one base away, this may be a read error. This chain uses TRBV20-1 with TRBJ2-3, with 11 bases fitting TRBD2. Germline V gene sequence: CDR1 DFQATT, CDR2 SNEGSKA (reference sequence). V gave up 4 bases and J gave up 4 bases; unmatched junction bases: 16. The CDR3 runs 18 residues. Here the CDR3 reads CSANPGPGTSGLSDTQYF. DNA for the CDR3: TGCAGTGCTAATCCCGGCCCCGGGACTAGCGGTCTCTCAGATACGCAGTATTTT.